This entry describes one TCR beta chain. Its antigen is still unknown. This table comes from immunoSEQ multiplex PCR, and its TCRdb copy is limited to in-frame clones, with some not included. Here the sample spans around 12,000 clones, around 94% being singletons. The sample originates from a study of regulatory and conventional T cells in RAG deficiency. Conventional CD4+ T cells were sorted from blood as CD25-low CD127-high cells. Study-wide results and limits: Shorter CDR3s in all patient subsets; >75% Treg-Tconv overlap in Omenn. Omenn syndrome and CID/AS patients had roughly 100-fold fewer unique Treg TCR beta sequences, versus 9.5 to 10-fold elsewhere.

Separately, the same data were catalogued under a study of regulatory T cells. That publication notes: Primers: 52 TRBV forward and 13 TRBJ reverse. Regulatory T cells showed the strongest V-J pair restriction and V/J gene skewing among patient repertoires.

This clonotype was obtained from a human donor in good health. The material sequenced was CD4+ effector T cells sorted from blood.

CDR3 coding DNA: TGTGCCAGCAGCCTAGGACTAGCGGGATTCGAGCAGTACTTC. Its translation is CASSLGLAGFEQYF. This sequence joins TRBV2 and TRBJ2-7; 12 bases line up with TRBD2. The CDR3 has 14 residues. Germline CDR1 and CDR2: SNHLY and FYNNEI. V trimming: 6 bases; J trimming: 6 bases; junction bases outside the gene matches: 6.